A single sample is the source of the 9 T cell receptor beta chains below, sequenced in a study of OX40 agonist ivuxolimab in advanced cancers. Clones were sequenced by immunoSEQ multiplex PCR, and TCRdb holds only the in-frame ones, with some missing. The profile covers some 50,000 clones, with around 84% appearing a single time and 1.5% to 2% taken by the ten largest. Sequencing was performed on CD4+ or CD8+ T cells sorted from blood, taken in a trial of the OX40 agonist ivuxolimab. The origin of the receptors is an adult with an advanced solid tumor such as melanoma, head and neck, liver or kidney cancer.

V and J are TRBV28 and TRBJ1-3; D not resolved. This CDR3 contains 14 residues. Trimming pared 2 bases from V and 5 bases from J, leaving 10 bases between. The V gene's germline CDR1 is MDHEN and CDR2 SYDVKM. CDR3 DNA: TGTGCCAGCAGTTTAGGTAGAGCCCGAAACACCATATATTTT. Its protein product is CASSLGRARNTIYF.

This clone was recorded a few times. CDR3 residues: CASSRTVSNQPQHF. In DNA form, the CDR3 reads TGTGCCAGCAGCCGGACAGTCAGCAATCAGCCCCAGCATTTT. The chain couples TRBV5-5 to TRBJ1-5; D is perhaps TRBD1 (6 bases). From germline, CDR1 is SGHKS and CDR2 YYEKEE (reference sequence). This CDR3 contains 14 residues. The V gene lost 4 bases and the J gene lost 1 base, with 9 bases spanning the gap.

The count of this clone is one. This chain joins TRBV28 and TRBJ1-5; TRBD1 agrees at 8 bases. This CDR3 has 14 amino acids. Germline trimming cut 9 bases from V and 1 base from J; bases unmatched to any gene: 5. In germline, CDR1 is MDHEN, CDR2 SYDVKM. DNA for the CDR3: TGTGCCAGTAGTACAGGGGGGAGCAATCAGCCCCAGCATTTT. Translation: CASSTGGSNQPQHF.

The rearrangement uses TRBV11-1 and TRBJ2-5, with 11 bases matching TRBD2. Germline V gives CDR1 SGHAT, CDR2 FQDESV (reference sequence). This CDR3 is 17 amino acids long. After removal of 1 base from V and 0 bases from J, the junction contained 4 bases not matched to a gene. The CDR3 is CASSLGGTSGYQETQYF. CDR3 in DNA: TGTGCCAGCAGCTTAGGAGGGACTAGCGGCTACCAAGAGACCCAGTACTTC.

The chain recombines TRBV7-2 with TRBJ2-7; D unclear. This CDR3 region has 15 residues. The V and J ends lost 0 bases and 3 bases respectively, with 12 bases between them. Germline V CDR1 and CDR2: SGHTA, FQGNSA. The CDR3, as DNA: TGTGCCAGCAGCTTAGCGCCTAGGATTTTCTACGAGCAGTACTTC. Encoded protein: CASSLAPRIFYEQYF.

The rearrangement joins TRBV21-1 to TRBJ2-7; the table's D call of TRBD2 was not tested on the DNA. TRBV21-1 counts as a pseudogene. The CDR3 totals 16 residues. The CDR3 DNA sequence: TGTGCCAGCAGCAAACCCCGGGCTAGCGGGAGCTACGAGCAGTACTTC. This codes for CASSKPRASGSYEQYF.

The chain joins TRBV10-3 to TRBJ2-7; no clear D gene. The CDR3 contains 13 residues. Germline V CDR1 and CDR2: ENHRY, SYGVKD. The V end lost 2 bases, the J end lost 4 bases, and 9 bases lay between the germline ends. The CDR3 spells CAISEKVGYEQYF. The CDR3 DNA is TGTGCCATCAGTGAGAAAGTAGGATACGAGCAGTACTTC.

V usage is TRBV28 and J usage is TRBJ1-4; possible D gene TRBD1, 6 bases. The V end lost 2 bases, the J end lost 8 bases, and 9 bases lay between the germline ends. This CDR3 has 13 amino acids. Germline CDR1 is MDHEN and CDR2 is SYDVKM. CDR3 nucleotides: TGTGCCAGCAGTTTACAGGGGCAAGAAAAACTGTTTTTT. Amino acid sequence: CASSLQGQEKLFF.

The V and J genes are TRBV11-2 and TRBJ1-1; 8 nucleotides line up with TRBD1. The CDR3 totals 14 residues. CDR1 and CDR2 (germline): SGHAT, FQNNGV. With 4 bases clipped from V and 5 bases from J, the junction kept 6 bases outside the gene matches. The CDR3 protein is CASSSTGGRTEAFF. The CDR3 DNA reads TGTGCCAGCAGCTCAACAGGGGGGCGGACTGAAGCTTTCTTT.